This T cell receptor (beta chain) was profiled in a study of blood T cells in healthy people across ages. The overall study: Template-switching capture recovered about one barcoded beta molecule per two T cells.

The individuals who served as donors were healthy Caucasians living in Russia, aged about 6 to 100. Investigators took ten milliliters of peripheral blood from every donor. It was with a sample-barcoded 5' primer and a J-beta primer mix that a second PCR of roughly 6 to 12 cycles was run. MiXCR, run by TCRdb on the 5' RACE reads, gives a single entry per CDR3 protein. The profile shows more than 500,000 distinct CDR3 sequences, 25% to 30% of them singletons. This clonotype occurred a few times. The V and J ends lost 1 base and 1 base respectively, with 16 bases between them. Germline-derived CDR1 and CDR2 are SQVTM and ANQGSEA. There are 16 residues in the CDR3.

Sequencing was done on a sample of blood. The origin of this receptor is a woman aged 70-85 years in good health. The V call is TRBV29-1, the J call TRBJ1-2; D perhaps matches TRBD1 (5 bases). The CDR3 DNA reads TGCAGCGTTGAAGGGGGTAGGGACGGAGTTAACTATGGCTACACCTTC. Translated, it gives CSVEGGRDGVNYGYTF.